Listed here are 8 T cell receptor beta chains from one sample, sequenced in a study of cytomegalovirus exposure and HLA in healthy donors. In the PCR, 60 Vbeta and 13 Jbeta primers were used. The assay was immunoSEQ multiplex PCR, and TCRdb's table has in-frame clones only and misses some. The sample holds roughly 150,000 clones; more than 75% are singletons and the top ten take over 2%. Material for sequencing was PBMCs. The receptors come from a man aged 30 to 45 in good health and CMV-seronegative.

CDR3 sequence: CASSQEGVRNNEQFF. The CDR3 bases are TGCGCCAGCAGCCAAGAGGGAGTCCGCAACAATGAGCAGTTCTTC. The chain has TRBV4-1 and TRBJ2-1, with D possibly matching TRBD2 (5 bases). Germline values: CDR1 MGHRA, CDR2 YSYEKL. V lost 0 bases and J lost 5, with 11 bases in between. This CDR3 region has 15 residues.

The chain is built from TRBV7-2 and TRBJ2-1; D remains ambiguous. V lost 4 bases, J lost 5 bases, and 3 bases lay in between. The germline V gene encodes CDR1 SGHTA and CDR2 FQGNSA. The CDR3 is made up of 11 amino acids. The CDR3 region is CASSSDNEQFF. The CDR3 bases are TGTGCCAGCAGCTCGGACAATGAGCAGTTCTTC.

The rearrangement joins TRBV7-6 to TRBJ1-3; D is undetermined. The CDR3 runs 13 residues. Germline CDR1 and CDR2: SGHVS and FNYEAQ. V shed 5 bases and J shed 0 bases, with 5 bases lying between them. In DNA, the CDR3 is TGTGCCAGCAGCCCCTACTCTGGAAACACCATATATTTT. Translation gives CASSPYSGNTIYF.

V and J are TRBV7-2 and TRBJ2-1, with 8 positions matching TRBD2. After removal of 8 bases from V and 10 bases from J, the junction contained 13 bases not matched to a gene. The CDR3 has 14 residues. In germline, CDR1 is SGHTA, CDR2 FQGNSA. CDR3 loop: CASPGIAGSGEQFF. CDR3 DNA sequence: TGTGCCAGCCCCGGGATAGCGGGATCCGGGGAGCAGTTCTTC.

The DNA for the CDR3 is TGTGCCAGCGGGACTTCGGAGGGTCTTAACTATGGCTACACCTTC. This encodes CASGTSEGLNYGYTF. The chain combines TRBV5-6 with TRBJ1-2, with D possibly matching TRBD1 (5 bases). V was pared by 7 bases and J by 1 base, with 17 bases between. The CDR3 runs 15 residues. Per the germline V gene, CDR1 is SGHDT and CDR2 is YYEEEE.

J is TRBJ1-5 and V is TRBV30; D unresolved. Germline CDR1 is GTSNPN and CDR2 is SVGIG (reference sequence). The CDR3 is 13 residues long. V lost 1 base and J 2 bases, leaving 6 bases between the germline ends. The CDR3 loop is CAWSERGNQPQHF. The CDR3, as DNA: TGTGCCTGGAGTGAAAGAGGCAATCAGCCCCAGCATTTT.

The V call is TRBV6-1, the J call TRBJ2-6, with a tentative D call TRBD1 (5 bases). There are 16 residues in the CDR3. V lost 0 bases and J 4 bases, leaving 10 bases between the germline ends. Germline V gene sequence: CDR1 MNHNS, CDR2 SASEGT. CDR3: CASSEAGLDGANVLTF. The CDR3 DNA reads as TGTGCCAGCAGTGAAGCGGGGCTAGACGGGGCCAACGTCCTGACTTTC.

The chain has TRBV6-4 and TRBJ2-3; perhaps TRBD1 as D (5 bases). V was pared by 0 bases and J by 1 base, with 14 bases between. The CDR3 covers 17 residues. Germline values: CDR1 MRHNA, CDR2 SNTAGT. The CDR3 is CASSDSGVLDGTDTQYF. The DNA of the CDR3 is TGTGCCAGCAGTGACTCAGGGGTCCTGGACGGCACAGATACGCAGTATTTT.